A selection of T cell receptor beta chains follows, all from one sample in a study of radiotherapy plus CTLA-4 blockade in lung cancer. The data were produced by immunoSEQ multiplex PCR, yet TCRdb's version contains in-frame clones alone and is incomplete. This sample has 90,000 or so clones, with 83% found just once. The specimen was peripheral blood, collected from a patient treated with radiotherapy plus ipilimumab. The receptors originated from a human donor with non-small cell lung cancer who had stable disease on radiotherapy plus ipilimumab. Both conserved end residues are part of each CDR3. A D gene is named only where the DNA matches it firmly. A clone size is listed for some rows: how often the clone was seen (once, few, many), or a class if it is expanded.

13,.,TRBJ2-7,.,TRBV30,TGTGCCTGTAACCGGGTCAGGGGTTACGAGCAGTACTTC,CACNRVRGYEQYF
16,.,TRBJ1-1,TRBD1,TRBV19,TGTGCCAGTAGCTTAGGGACAGCTAATTTGAACACTGAAGCTTTCTTT,CASSLGTANLNTEAFF
16,once,TRBJ2-2,TRBD2,TRBV6-6,TGTGCCAGCAGACCCGGACTAGCTACGAACACCGGGGAGCTGTTTTTT,CASRPGLATNTGELFF
14,.,TRBJ1-4,.,TRBV9,TGTGCCAGCAGCCCCCGGCAGGGACCTGAAAAACTGTTTTTT,CASSPRQGPEKLFF
14,once,TRBJ2-7,TRBD1,TRBV11-1,TGTGCCAGCAGCTTAGTGGGGACAGGCGCCGGGCAGTACTTC,CASSLVGTGAGQYF
15,.,TRBJ2-7,TRBD2,TRBV6-5,TGTGCCAGCAGACTTACCGGGACTAGCTCCTACGAGCAGTACTTC,CASRLTGTSSYEQYF
15,few,TRBJ1-4,.,TRBV5-1,TGCGCCAGCAGCTTGGCCCCCCAACCAAGTGAAAAACTGTTTTTT,CASSLAPQPSEKLFF
13,.,TRBJ1-2,TRBD1,TRBV28,TGTGCCAGCACCAGACAGGGGTATGCTGGCTACACCTTC,CASTRQGYAGYTF
13,.,TRBJ2-3,.,TRBV30,TGTGCCTGGGCCGGAGGGCGGACAGATACGCAGTATTTT,CAWAGGRTDTQYF
15,.,TRBJ1-2,TRBD1,TRBV7-9,TGTGCCAGCAGCCCCGGGACAGGGAGCGGGTATGGCTACACCTTC,CASSPGTGSGYGYTF
15,.,TRBJ2-5,.,TRBV25-1,TGTGCCAGCAGTGAGGGGCAGGGCTTTCAAGAGACCCAGTACTTC,CASSEGQGFQETQYF
13,.,TRBJ2-2,.,TRBV5-1,TGCGCCAGCAGCTTGGACGGGGCCGGGGAGCTGTTTTTT,CASSLDGAGELFF
14,.,TRBJ2-3,.,TRBV28,TGTGCCAGCATGATGTTCGGAGGCACAGATACGCAGTATTTT,CASMMFGGTDTQYF
10,.,TRBJ1-1,.,TRBV20-1,TGCAGTGCTAGCCGGTCTCAAGCTTTCTTT,CSASRSQAFF
16,.,TRBJ2-7,.,TRBV5-1,TGCGCCAGCAGCTTGGAGGTAGTCGGCGTCTCCTACGAGCAGTACTTC,CASSLEVVGVSYEQYF
14,once,TRBJ2-3,.,TRBV2,TGTGCCAGCAAGGTCGCCCCCGACACAGATACGCAGTATTTT,CASKVAPDTDTQYF
15,.,TRBJ1-3,.,TRBV2,TGTGCCAGTGAACCGCAGGGGCTCTCTGGAAACACCATATATTTT,CASEPQGLSGNTIYF
16,.,TRBJ2-1,TRBD2,TRBV7-2,TGTGCCAGCAGCTTACAAATTAGCGGGACCTACAATGAGCAGTTCTTC,CASSLQISGTYNEQFF
16,few,TRBJ2-7,.,TRBV5-6,TGTGCCAGCAGCACCCCCGGCAGGGGTTATTTGCACGAGCAGTACTTC,CASSTPGRGYLHEQYF
14,.,TRBJ2-1,.,TRBV2,TGTGCCAGCAGTGAAGCGCGTGGGGGGAAAGGGCAGTTCTTC,CASSEARGGKGQFF
15,.,TRBJ2-3,TRBD1,TRBV28,TGTGCCAGCAGTGGGCCTGACAGGGGCAGAGATACGCAGTATTTT,CASSGPDRGRDTQYF
15,.,TRBJ2-1,.,TRBV7-2,TGTGCCAGCAGCTTAGCCGGGGGCGTCTACAATGAGCAGTTCTTC,CASSLAGGVYNEQFF
16,.,TRBJ2-5,TRBD2,TRBV6-1,TGTGCCAGCAGTGAAGTGACTAGCGGGAGGGCAGAGACCCAGTACTTC,CASSEVTSGRAETQYF
15,.,TRBJ1-1,TRBD1,TRBV19,TGTGCCAGTAGTTCCCAAACAGGGGGCCTCACTGAAGCTTTCTTT,CASSSQTGGLTEAFF
15,.,TRBJ1-5,TRBD1,TRBV6-1,TGTGCCAGCAGTGAGGGACAGGGGGGCAATCAGCCCCAGCATTTT,CASSEGQGGNQPQHF
15,.,TRBJ2-3,.,TRBV9,TGTGCCAGCAGCGTTCTAGCAGCTAGCACAGATACGCAGTATTTT,CASSVLAASTDTQYF
17,.,TRBJ1-2,TRBD1,TRBV7-7,TGTGCTAGCAGCTTAGGGCGATTAGGGGGCGCATGGAATGGCTACACCTTC,CASSLGRLGGAWNGYTF
15,.,TRBJ2-2,TRBD1,TRBV13,TGTGCCAGCAGCGTTGACAGGGGAAGGAACGGGGAGCTGTTTTTT,CASSVDRGRNGELFF
14,.,TRBJ1-1,.,TRBV5-1,TGCGCCAGCAGCCGGGGGACAACGAACACTGAAGCTTTCTTT,CASSRGTTNTEAFF
19,.,TRBJ2-1,TRBD2,TRBV27,TGTGCCAGCAGTTTATATCCACCGTCGGCCGGGGGGTCCTACAATGAGCAGTTCTTC,CASSLYPPSAGGSYNEQFF